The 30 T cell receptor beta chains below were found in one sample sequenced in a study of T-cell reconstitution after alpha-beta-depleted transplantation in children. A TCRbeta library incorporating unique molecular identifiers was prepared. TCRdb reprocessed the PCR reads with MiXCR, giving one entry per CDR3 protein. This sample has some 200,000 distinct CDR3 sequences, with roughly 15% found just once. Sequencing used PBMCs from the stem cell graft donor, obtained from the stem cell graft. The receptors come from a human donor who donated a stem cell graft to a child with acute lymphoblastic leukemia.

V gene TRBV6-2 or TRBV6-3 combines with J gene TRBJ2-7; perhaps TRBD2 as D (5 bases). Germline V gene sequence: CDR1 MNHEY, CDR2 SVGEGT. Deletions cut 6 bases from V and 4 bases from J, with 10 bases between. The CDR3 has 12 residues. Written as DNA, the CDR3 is TGTGCCAGCAGCAGGAGGAGGTACGAGCAGTACTTC. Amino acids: CASSRRRYEQYF.

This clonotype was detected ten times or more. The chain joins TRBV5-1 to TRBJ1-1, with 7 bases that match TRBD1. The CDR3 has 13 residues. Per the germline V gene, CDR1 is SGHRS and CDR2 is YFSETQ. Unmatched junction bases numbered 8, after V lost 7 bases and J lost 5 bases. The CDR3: CASAKTGRTEAFF. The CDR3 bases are TGCGCCAGCGCGAAGACAGGGAGGACTGAAGCTTTCTTT. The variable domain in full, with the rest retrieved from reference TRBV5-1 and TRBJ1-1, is KAGVTQTPRYLIKTRGQQVTLSCSPISGHRSVSWYQQTPGQGLQFLFEYFSETQRNKGNFPGRFSGRQFSNSRSEMNVSTLELGDSALYLCASAKTGRTEAFFGQGTRLTVV.

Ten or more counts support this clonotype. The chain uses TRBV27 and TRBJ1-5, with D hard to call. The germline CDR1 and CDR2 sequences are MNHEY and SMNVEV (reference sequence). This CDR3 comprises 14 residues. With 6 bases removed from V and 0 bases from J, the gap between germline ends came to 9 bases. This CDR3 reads CASRLTYSNQPQHF. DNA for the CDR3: TGTGCCAGCAGACTGACATATAGCAATCAGCCCCAGCATTTT.

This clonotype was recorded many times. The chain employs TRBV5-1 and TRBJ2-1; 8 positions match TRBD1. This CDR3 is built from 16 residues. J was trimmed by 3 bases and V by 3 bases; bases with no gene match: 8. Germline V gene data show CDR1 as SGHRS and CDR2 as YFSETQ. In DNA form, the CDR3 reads TGCGCCAGCAGCTCCAATCCCGGGACAGGCTACAATGAGCAGTTCTTC. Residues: CASSSNPGTGYNEQFF.

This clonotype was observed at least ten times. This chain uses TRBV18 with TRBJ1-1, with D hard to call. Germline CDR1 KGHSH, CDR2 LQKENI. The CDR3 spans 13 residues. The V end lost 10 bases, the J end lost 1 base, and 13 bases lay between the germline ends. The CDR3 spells CATTPLQNTEAFF. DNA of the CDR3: TGTGCCACCACCCCCCTCCAGAACACTGAAGCTTTCTTT.

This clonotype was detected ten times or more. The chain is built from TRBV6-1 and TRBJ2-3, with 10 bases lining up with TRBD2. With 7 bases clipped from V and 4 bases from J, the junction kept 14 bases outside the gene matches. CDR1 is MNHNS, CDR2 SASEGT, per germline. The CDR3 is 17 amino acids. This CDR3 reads CASTPRTSGRGADTQYF. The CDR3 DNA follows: TGTGCCAGCACCCCTAGGACTAGCGGCAGGGGGGCAGATACGCAGTATTTT.

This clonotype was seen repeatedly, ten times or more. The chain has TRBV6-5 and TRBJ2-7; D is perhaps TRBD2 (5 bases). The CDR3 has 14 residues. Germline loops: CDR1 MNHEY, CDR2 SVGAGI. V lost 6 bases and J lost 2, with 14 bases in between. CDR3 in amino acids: CASSSGVTPYEQYF. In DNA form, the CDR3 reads TGTGCCAGCAGCTCCGGGGTGACGCCCTACGAGCAGTACTTC.

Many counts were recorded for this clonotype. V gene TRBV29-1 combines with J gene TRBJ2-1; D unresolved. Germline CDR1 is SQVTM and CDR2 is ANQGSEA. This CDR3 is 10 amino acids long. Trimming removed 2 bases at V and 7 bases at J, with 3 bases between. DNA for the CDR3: TGCAGCGTTGAAATTAATGAGCAGTTCTTC. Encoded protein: CSVEINEQFF.

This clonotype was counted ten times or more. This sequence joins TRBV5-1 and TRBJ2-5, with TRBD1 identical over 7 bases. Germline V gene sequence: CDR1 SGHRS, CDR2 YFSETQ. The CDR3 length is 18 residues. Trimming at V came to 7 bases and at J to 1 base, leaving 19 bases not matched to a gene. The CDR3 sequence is CASGPTPPGQPIQETQYF. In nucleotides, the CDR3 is TGCGCCAGCGGACCTACTCCTCCGGGACAGCCAATCCAAGAGACCCAGTACTTC.

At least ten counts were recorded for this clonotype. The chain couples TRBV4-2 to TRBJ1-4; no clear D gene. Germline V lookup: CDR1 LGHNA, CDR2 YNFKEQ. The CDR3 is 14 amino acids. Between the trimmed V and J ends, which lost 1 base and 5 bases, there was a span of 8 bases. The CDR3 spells CASSQGPANEKLFF. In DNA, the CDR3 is TGTGCCAGCAGCCAAGGGCCGGCAAATGAAAAACTGTTTTTT.

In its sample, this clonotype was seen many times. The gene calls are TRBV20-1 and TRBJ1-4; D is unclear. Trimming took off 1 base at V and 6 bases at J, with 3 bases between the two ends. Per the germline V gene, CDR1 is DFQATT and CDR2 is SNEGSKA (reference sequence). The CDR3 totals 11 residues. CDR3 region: CSARAHEKLFF. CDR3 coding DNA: TGCAGTGCTAGAGCCCATGAAAAACTGTTTTTT.

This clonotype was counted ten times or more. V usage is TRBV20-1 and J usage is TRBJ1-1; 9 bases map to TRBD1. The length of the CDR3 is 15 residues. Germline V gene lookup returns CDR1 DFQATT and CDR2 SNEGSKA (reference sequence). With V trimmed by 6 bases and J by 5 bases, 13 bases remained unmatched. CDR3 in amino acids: CSALSLGQGRTEAFF. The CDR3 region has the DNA TGCAGTGCCCTTAGTCTCGGACAGGGGAGGACTGAAGCTTTCTTT.

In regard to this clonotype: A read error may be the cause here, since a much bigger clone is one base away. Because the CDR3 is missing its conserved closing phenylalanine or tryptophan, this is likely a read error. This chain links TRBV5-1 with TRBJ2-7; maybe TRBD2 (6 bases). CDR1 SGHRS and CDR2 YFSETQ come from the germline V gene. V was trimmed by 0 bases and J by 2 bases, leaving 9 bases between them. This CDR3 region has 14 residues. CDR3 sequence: CASSLGGEAYEQYS. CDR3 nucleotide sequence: TGCGCCAGCAGCTTGGGAGGGGAGGCCTACGAGCAGTACTCC.

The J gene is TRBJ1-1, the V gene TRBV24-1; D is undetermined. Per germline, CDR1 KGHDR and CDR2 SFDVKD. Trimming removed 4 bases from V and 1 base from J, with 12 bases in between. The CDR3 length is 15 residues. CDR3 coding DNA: TGTGCCACCAGTGACCCCCGGACGGGGAACACTGAAGCTTTCTTT. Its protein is CATSDPRTGNTEAFF.

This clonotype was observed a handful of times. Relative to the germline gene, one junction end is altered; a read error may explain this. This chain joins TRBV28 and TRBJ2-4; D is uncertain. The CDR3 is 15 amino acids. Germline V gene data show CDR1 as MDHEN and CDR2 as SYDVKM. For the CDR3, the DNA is TGTGCCAGCAGACTCCTAGACTCACCCAAAAACAGTCAGTACTTC. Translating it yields CASRLLDSPKNSQYF.

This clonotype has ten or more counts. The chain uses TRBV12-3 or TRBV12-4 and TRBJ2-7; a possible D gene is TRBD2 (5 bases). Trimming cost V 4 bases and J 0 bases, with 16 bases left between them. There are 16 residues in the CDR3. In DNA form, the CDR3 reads TGTGCCAGCAGTTCCCCGGGTAGCGCCTCCTCCTACGAGCAGTACTTC. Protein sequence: CASSSPGSASSYEQYF.

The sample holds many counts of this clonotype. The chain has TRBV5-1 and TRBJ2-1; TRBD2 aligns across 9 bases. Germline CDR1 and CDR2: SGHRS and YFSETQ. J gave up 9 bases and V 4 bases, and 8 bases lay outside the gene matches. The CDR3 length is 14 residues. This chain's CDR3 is CASSIIAGAGEQFF. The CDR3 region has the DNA TGCGCCAGCAGCATAATAGCGGGAGCGGGTGAGCAGTTCTTC.

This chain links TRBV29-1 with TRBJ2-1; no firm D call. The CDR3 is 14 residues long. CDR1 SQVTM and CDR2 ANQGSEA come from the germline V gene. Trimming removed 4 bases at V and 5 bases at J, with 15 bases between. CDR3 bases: TGCAGCGTTGCGCGAACCCAGATTAACAATGAGCAGTTCTTC. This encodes CSVARTQINNEQFF.

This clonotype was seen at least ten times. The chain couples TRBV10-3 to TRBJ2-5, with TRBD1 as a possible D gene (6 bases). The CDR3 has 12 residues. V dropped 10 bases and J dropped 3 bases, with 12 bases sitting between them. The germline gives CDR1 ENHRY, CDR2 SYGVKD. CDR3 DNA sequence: TGTGCCACGGGACACGAGAAAGAGACCCAGTACTTC. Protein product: CATGHEKETQYF.

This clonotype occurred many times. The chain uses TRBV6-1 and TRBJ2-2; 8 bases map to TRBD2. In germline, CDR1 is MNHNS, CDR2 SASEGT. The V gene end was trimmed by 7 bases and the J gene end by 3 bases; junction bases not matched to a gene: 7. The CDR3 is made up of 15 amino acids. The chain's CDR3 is CASTGRGQDTGELFF. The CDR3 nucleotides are TGTGCCAGCACCGGGAGGGGTCAGGACACCGGGGAGCTGTTTTTT.

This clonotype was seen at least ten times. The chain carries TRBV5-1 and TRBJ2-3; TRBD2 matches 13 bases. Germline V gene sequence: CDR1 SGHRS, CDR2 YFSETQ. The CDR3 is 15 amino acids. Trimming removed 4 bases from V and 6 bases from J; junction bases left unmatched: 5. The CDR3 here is CASSTGLAGVDTQYF. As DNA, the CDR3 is TGCGCCAGCAGCACCGGACTAGCGGGAGTCGATACGCAGTATTTT. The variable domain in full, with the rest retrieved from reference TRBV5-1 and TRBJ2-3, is KAGVTQTPRYLIKTRGQQVTLSCSPISGHRSVSWYQQTPGQGLQFLFEYFSETQRNKGNFPGRFSGRQFSNSRSEMNVSTLELGDSALYLCASSTGLAGVDTQYFGPGTRLTVL.

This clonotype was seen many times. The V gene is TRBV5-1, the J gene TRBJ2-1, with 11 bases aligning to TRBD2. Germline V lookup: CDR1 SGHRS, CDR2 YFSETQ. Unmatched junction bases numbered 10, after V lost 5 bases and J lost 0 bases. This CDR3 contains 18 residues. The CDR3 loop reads CASSRGTSGLGSYNEQFF. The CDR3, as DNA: TGCGCCAGCAGTCGCGGGACTAGCGGTTTAGGCTCCTACAATGAGCAGTTCTTC.

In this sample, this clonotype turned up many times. The CDR3, as DNA: TGCGCCAGCAGCAAAGGGATCATGAACACTGAAGCTTTCTTT. Translated, it gives CASSKGIMNTEAFF. V is TRBV5-1 and J is TRBJ1-1, with D uncertain. Trimming took 4 bases from V and 0 from J, leaving 10 bases between them. The CDR3 length is 14 residues. Looked up from germline, CDR1 is SGHRS and CDR2 is YFSETQ.

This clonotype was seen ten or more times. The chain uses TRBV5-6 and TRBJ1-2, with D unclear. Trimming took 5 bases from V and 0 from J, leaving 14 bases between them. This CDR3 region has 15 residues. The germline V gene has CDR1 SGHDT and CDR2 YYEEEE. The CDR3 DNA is TGTGCCAGCAGTTCCACGGGCGGAACTAACTATGGCTACACCTTC. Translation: CASSSTGGTNYGYTF.

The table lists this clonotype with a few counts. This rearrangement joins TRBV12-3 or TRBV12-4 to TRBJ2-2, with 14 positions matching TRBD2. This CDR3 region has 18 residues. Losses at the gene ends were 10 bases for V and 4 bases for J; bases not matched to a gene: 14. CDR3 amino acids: CAITLGLAGGRVTGELFF. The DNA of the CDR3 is TGTGCCATCACCCTCGGACTAGCGGGAGGTCGGGTCACCGGGGAGCTGTTTTTT.

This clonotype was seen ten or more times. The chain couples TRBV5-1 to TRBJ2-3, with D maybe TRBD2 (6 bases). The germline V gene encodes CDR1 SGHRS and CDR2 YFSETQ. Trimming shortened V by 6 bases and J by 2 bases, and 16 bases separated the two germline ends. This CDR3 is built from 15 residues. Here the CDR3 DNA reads TGCGCCAGCAAGGTCGAACTAGCCAACACAGATACGCAGTATTTT. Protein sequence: CASKVELANTDTQYF.

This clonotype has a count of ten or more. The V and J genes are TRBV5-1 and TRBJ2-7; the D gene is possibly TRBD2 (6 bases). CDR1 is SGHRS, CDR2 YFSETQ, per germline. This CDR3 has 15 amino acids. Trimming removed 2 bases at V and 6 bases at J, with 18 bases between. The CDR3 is CASSLTAQGGGEQYF. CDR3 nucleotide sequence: TGCGCCAGCAGCTTAACTGCTCAGGGAGGAGGCGAGCAGTACTTC.

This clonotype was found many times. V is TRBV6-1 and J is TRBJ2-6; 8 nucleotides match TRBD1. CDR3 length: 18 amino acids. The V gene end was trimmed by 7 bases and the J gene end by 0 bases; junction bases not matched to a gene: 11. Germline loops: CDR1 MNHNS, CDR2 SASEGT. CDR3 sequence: CASKISGTGYSGANVLTF. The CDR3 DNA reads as TGTGCCAGCAAAATCTCCGGGACAGGCTACTCTGGGGCCAACGTCCTGACTTTC.

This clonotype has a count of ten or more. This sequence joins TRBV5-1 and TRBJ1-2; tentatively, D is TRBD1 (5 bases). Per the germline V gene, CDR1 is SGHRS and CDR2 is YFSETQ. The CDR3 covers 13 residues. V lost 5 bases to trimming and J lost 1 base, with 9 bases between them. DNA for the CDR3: TGCGCCAGCAGTTCACAGGTTAACTATGGCTACACCTTC. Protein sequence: CASSSQVNYGYTF.

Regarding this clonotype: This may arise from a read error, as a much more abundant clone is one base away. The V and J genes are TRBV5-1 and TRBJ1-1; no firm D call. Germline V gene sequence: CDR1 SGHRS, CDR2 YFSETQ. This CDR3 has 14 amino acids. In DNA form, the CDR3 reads TGCGCCAGCAGCTTGGCGGACGGAAACACTGTAGCTTTCTTT. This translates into CASSLADGNTVAFF.